The clone carrying this T cell receptor (beta chain) was observed a few times. PCR involved 60 Vbeta and 13 Jbeta primers. Assay: immunoSEQ multiplex PCR; the TCRdb copy retains only in-frame clones and omits some. The table includes roughly 97,000 clones, 10% detected once. This entry belongs to a study of cytomegalovirus exposure and HLA in healthy donors. Sequenced input: PBMCs. The source is a man aged 40-49 years in good health and CMV-seropositive.

The CDR3 DNA follows: TGTGCCAGCAGTTCCTCTAGCGGCAGCTCCTACAATGAGCAGTTCTTC. It encodes CASSSSSGSSYNEQFF. The chain combines TRBV6-6 with TRBJ2-1, with 7 bases matching TRBD2. The CDR3 covers 16 residues. Germline V gene lookup returns CDR1 MNHNY and CDR2 SVGAGI (reference sequence). The V gene end was trimmed by 4 bases and the J gene end by 0 bases; junction bases not matched to a gene: 6.